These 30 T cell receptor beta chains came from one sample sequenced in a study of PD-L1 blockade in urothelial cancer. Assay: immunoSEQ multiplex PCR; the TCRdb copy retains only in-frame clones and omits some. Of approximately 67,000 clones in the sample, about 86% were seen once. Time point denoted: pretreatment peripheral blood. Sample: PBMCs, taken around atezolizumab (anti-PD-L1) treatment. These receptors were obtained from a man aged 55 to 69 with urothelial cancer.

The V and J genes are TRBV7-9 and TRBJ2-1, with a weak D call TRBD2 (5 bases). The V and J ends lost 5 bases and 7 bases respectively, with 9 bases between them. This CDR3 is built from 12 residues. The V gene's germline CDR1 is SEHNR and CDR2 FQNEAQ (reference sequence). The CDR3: CASSTAGNEQFF. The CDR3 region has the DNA TGTGCCAGCAGCACTGCGGGTAATGAGCAGTTCTTC.

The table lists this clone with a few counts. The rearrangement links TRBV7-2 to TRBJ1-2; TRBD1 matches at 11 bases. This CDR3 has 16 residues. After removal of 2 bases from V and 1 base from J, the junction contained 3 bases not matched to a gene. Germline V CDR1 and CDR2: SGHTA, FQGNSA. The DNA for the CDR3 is TGTGCCAGCAGCTTACAGGGGACAGGGGGTAACTATGGCTACACCTTC. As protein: CASSLQGTGGNYGYTF. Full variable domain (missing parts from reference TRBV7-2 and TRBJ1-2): GAGVSQSPSNKVTEKGKDVELRCDPISGHTALYWYRQSLGQGLEFLIYFQGNSAPDKSGLPSDRFSAERTGGSVSTLTIQRTQQEDSAVYLCASSLQGTGGNYGYTFGSGTRLTVV.

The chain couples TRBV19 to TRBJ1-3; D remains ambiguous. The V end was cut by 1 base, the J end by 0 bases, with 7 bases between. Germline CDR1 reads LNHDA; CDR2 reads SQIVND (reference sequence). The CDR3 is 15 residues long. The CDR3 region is CASSIVLSSGNTIYF. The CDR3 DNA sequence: TGTGCCAGTAGTATAGTTCTCTCCTCTGGAAACACCATATATTTT. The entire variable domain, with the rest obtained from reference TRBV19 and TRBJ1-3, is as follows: DGGITQSPKYLFRKEGQNVTLSCEQNLNHDAMYWYRQDPGQGLRLIYYSQIVNDFQKGDIAEGYSVSREKKESFPLTVTSAQKNPTAFYLCASSIVLSSGNTIYFGEGSWLTVV.

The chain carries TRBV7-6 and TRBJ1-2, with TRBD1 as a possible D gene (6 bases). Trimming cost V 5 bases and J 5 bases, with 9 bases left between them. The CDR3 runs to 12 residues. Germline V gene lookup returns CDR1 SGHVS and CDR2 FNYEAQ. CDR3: CASSQDRYGYTF. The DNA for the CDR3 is TGTGCCAGCAGCCAGGACAGATATGGCTACACCTTC.

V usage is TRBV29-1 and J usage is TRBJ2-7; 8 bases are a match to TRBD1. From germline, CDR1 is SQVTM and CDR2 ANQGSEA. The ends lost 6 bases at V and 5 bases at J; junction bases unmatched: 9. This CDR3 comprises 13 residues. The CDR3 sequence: CSVDTGGINEQYF. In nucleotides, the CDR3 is TGCAGCGTAGATACAGGGGGGATAAACGAGCAGTACTTC.

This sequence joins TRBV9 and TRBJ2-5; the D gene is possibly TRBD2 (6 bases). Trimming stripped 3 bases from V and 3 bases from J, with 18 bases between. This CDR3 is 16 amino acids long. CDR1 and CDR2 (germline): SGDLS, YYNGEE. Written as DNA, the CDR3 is TGTGCCAGCAGCGGGACGTTGGGACTCTTCGAAGAGACCCAGTACTTC. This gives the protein CASSGTLGLFEETQYF.

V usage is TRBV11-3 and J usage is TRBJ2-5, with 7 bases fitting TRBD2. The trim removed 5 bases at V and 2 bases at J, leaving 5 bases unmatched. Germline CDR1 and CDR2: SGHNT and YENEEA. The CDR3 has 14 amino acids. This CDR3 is CASSQMRGQETQYF. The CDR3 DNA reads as TGTGCCAGCAGCCAGATGCGGGGGCAAGAGACCCAGTACTTC.

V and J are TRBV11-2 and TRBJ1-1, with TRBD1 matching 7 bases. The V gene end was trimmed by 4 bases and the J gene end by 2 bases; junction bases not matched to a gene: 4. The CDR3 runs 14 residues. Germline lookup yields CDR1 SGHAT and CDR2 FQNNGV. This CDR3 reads CASSSYRGNTEAFF. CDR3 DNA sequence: TGTGCCAGCAGCTCCTACAGGGGAAACACTGAAGCTTTCTTT. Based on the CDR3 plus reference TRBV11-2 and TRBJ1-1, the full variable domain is EAGVAQSPRYKIIEKRQSVAFWCNPISGHATLYWYQQILGQGPKLLIQFQNNGVVDDSQLPKDRFSAERLKGVDSTLKIQPAKLEDSAVYLCASSSYRGNTEAFFGQGTRLTVV.

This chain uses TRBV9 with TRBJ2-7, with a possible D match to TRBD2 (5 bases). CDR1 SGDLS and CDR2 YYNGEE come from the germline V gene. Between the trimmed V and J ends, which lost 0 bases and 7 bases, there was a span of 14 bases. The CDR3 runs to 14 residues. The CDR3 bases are TGTGCCAGCAGCGTAGCGGGCGGCCCGGGGGAGCAGTACTTC. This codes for CASSVAGGPGEQYF.

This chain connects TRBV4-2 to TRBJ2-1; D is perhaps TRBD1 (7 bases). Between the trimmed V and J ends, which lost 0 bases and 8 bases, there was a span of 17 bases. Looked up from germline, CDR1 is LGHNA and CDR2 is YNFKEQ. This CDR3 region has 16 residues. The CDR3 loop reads CASSQEGRGVVDEQFF. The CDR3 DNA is TGTGCCAGCAGCCAAGAGGGCAGGGGGGTAGTCGATGAGCAGTTCTTC.

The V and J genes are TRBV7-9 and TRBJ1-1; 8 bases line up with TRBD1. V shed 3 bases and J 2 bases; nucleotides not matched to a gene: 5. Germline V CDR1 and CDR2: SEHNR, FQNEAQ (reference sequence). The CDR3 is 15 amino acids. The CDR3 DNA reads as TGTGCCAGCAGCTTCCGGGACAGGCATAACACTGAAGCTTTCTTT. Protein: CASSFRDRHNTEAFF. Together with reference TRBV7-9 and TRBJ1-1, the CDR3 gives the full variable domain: DTGVSQNPRHKITKRGQNVTFRCDPISEHNRLYWYRQTLGQGPEFLTYFQNEAQLEKSRLLSDRFSAERPKGSFSTLEIQRTEQGDSAMYLCASSFRDRHNTEAFFGQGTRLTVV.

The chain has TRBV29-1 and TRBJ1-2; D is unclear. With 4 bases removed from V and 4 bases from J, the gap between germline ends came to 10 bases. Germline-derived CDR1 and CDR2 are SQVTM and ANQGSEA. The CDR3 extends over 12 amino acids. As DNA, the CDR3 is TGCAGCGTTGGGCCTGGGAGCTATGGCTACACCTTC. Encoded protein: CSVGPGSYGYTF. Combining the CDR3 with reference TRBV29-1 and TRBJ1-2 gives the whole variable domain SAVISQKPSRDICQRGTSLTIQCQVDSQVTMMFWYRQQPGQSLTLIATANQGSEATYESGFVIDKFPISRPNLTFSTLTVSNMSPEDSSIYLCSVGPGSYGYTFGSGTRLTVV.

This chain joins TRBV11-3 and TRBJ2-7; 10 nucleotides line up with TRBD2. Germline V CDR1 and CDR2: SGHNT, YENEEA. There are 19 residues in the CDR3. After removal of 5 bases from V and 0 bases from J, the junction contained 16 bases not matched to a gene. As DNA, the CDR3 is TGTGCCAGCAGCCCCGTTCTCAAGCGGGGGGGCTATTTCTCCTACGAGCAGTACTTC. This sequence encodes CASSPVLKRGGYFSYEQYF.

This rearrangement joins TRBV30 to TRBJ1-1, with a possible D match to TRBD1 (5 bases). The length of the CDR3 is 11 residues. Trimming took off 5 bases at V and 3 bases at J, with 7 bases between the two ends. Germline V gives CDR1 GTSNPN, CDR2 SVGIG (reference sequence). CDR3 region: CAWDSYTEAFF. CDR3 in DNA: TGTGCCTGGGACAGCTACACTGAAGCTTTCTTT.

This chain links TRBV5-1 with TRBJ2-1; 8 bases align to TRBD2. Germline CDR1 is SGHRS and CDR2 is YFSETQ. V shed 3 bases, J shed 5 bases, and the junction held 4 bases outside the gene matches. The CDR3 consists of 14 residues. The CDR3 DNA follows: TGCGCCAGCAGCTCGGGACTAGACGACAATGAGCAGTTCTTC. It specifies CASSSGLDDNEQFF.

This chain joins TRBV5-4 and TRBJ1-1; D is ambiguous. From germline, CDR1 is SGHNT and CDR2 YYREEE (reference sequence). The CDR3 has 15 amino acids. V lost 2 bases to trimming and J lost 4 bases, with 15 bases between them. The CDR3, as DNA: TGTGCCAGCAGCTTCGCGGGGTGGCAAGGCACTGAAGCTTTCTTT. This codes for CASSFAGWQGTEAFF.

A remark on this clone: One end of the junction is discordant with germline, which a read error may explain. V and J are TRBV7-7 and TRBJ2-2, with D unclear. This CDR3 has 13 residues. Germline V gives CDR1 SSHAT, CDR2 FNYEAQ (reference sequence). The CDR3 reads CASSLVYGGELFF. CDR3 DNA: TGTGCTAGCAGCTTAGTGTACGGGGGGGAGCTGTTTTTT.

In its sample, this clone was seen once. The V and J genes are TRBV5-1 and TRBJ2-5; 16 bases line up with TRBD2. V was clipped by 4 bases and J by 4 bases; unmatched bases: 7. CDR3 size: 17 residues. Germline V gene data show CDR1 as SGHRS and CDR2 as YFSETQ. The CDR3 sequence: CASSTGLAGGPGETQYF. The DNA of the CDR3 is TGCGCCAGCAGCACGGGACTAGCGGGGGGGCCAGGAGAGACCCAGTACTTC. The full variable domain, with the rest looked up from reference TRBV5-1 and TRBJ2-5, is KAGVTQTPRYLIKTRGQQVTLSCSPISGHRSVSWYQQTPGQGLQFLFEYFSETQRNKGNFPGRFSGRQFSNSRSEMNVSTLELGDSALYLCASSTGLAGGPGETQYFGPGTRLLVL.

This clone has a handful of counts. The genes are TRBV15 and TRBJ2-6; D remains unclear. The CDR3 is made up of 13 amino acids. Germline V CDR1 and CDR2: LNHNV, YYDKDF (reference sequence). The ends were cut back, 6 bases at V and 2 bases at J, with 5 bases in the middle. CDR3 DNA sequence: TGTGCCACCAGGGCCCCTGGGGCCAACGTCCTGACTTTC. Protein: CATRAPGANVLTF.

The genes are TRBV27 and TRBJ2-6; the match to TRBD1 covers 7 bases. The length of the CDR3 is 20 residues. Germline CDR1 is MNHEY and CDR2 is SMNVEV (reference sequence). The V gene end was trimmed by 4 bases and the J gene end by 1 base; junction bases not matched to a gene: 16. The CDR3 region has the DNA TGTGCCAGCAGTTCCGGGATCCGACAGGGAAGGTCGTCTGGGGCCAACGTCCTGACTTTC. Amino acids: CASSSGIRQGRSSGANVLTF.

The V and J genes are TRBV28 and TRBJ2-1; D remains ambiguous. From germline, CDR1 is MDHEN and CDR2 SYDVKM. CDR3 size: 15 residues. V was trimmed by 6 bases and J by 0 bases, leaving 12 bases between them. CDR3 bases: TGTGCCAGCAGGGAGTACCCAAGCTCCTACAATGAGCAGTTCTTC. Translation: CASREYPSSYNEQFF.

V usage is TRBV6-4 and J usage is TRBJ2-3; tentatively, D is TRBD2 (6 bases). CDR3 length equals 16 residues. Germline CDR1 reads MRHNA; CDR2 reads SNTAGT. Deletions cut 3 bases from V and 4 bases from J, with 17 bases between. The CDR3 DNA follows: TGTGCCAGCAGTGAACGTCATGGGGGGATCGCAGATACGCAGTATTTT. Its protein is CASSERHGGIADTQYF.

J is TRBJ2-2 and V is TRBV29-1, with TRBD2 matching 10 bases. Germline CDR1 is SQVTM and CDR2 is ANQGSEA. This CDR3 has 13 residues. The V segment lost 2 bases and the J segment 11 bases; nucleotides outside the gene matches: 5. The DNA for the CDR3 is TGCAGCGTTGAAAGGGTAGCGGGGGGCGAGCTGTTTTTT. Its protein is CSVERVAGGELFF.

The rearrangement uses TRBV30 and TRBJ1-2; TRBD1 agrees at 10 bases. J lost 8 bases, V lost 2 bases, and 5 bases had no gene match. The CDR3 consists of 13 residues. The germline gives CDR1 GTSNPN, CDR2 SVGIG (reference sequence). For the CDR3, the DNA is TGTGCCTGGAGTCGACAGGGGGCCGACGGCTACACCTTC. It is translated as CAWSRQGADGYTF.

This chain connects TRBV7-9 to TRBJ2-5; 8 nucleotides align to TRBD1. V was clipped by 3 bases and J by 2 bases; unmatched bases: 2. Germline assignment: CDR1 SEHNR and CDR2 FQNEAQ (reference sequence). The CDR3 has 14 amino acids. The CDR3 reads CASSFRQGQETQYF. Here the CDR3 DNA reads TGTGCCAGCAGCTTCCGACAGGGGCAAGAGACCCAGTACTTC.

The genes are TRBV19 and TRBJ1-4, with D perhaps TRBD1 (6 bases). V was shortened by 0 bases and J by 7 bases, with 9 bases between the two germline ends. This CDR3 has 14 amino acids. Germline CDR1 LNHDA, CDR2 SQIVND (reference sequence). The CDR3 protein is CASSIEQGFEKLFF. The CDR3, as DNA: TGTGCCAGTAGTATAGAACAGGGTTTTGAAAAACTGTTTTTT. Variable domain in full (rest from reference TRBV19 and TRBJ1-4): DGGITQSPKYLFRKEGQNVTLSCEQNLNHDAMYWYRQDPGQGLRLIYYSQIVNDFQKGDIAEGYSVSREKKESFPLTVTSAQKNPTAFYLCASSIEQGFEKLFFGSGTQLSVL.

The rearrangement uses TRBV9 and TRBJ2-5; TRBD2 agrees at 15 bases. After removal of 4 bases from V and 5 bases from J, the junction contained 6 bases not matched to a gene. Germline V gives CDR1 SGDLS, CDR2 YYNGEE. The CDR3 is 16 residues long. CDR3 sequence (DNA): TGTGCCAGCAGCCGGACTAGCGGGGGGGCTAGGGAGACCCAGTACTTC. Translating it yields CASSRTSGGARETQYF.

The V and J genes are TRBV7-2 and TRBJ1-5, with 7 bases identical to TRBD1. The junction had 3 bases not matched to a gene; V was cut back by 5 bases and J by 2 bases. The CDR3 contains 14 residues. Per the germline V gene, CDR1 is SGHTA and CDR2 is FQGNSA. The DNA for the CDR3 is TGTGCCAGCAGCCGTGACAGGGGCAATCAGCCCCAGCATTTT. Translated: CASSRDRGNQPQHF. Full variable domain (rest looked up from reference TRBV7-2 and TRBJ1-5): GAGVSQSPSNKVTEKGKDVELRCDPISGHTALYWYRQSLGQGLEFLIYFQGNSAPDKSGLPSDRFSAERTGGSVSTLTIQRTQQEDSAVYLCASSRDRGNQPQHFGDGTRLSIL.

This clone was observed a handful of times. The CDR3 is CAITRGQGYEQYF. CDR3 nucleotide sequence: TGTGCCATAACCAGAGGACAGGGCTACGAGCAGTACTTC. V is TRBV6-6 and J is TRBJ2-7; 8 positions match TRBD1. CDR3 size: 13 residues. With V trimmed by 10 bases and J by 3 bases, 8 bases remained unmatched. Looked up from germline, CDR1 is MNHNY and CDR2 is SVGAGI (reference sequence).

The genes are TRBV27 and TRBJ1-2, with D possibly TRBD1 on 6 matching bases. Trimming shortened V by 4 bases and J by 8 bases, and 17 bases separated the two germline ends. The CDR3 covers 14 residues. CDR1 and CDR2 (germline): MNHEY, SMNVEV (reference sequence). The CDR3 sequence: CASSSHGQFWGYTF. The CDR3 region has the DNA TGTGCCAGCAGTTCGCACGGACAGTTCTGGGGCTACACCTTC.